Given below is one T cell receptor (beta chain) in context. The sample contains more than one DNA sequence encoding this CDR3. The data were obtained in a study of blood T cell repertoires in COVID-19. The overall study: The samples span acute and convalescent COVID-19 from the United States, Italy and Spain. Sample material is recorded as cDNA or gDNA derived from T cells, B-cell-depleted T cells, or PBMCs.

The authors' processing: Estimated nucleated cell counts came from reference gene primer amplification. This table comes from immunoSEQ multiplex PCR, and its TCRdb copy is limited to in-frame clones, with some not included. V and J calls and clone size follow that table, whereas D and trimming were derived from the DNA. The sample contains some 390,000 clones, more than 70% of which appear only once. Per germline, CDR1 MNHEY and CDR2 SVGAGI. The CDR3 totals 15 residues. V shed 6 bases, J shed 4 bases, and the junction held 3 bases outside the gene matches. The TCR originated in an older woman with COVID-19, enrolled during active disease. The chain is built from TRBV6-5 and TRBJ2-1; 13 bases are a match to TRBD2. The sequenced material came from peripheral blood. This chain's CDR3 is CASSRTSGGYNEQFF. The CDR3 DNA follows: TGTGCCAGCAGCCGGACTAGCGGGGGTTACAATGAGCAGTTCTTC.